This TCR beta chain was sequenced during a study of shared clonotypes between healthy human individuals. Regarding the study as a whole: Naive subsets, compared against memory subsets, generally had larger estimated richness values.

Details on this clone: Its antigen remains unknown.

Looked up from germline, CDR1 is MNHEY and CDR2 is SMNVEV (reference sequence). With V trimmed by 3 bases and J by 4 bases, 8 bases remained unmatched. The CDR3 spans 15 residues. The material for each subset, its genomic DNA, was split evenly across several immunoSEQ plates. Using immunoSEQ multiplex PCR, the repertoire was profiled, and TCRdb retains in-frame clones only, with some absent. The repertoire holds millions of clones, 85% to 95% seen once, with 0.39% in the top ten. The chain joins TRBV27 to TRBJ2-5, with 7 positions matching TRBD2. This TCR was sampled from a man between 18 and 35 years old in good health. Some clones in this sample may be carry-over from other donors' samples. Sequencing was done on a sample of naive CD4+ T cells from PBMCs. The subset here: CD45RA+ positively selected. This CDR3 is CASSFGTIGRETQYF. The CDR3 nucleotides read TGTGCCAGCAGTTTTGGGACTATAGGGAGAGAGACCCAGTACTTC.